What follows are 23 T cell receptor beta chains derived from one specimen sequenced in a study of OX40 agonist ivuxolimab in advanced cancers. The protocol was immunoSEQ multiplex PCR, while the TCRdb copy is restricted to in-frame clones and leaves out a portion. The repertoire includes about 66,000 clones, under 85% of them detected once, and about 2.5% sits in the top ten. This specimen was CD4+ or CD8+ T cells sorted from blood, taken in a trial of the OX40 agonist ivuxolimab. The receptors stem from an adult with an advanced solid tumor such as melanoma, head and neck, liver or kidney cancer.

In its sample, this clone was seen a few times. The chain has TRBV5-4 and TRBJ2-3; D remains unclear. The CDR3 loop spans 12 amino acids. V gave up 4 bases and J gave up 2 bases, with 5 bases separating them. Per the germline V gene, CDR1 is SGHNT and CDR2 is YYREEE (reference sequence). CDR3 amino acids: CASSRDTDTQYF. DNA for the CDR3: TGTGCCAGCAGCCGCGACACAGATACGCAGTATTTT.

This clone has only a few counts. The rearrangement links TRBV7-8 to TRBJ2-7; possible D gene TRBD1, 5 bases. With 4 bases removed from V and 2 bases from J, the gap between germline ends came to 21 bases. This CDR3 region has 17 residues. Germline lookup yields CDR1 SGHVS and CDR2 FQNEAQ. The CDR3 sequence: CASSSPLLRQITYEQYF. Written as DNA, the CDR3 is TGTGCCAGCAGCTCGCCGCTCTTGAGACAGATAACCTACGAGCAGTACTTC.

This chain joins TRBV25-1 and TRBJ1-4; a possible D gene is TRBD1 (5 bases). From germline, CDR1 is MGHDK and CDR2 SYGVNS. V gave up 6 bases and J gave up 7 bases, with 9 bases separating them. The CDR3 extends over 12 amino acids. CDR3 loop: CASRAGFEKLFF. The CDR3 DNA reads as TGTGCCAGCAGAGCAGGGTTTGAAAAACTGTTTTTT.

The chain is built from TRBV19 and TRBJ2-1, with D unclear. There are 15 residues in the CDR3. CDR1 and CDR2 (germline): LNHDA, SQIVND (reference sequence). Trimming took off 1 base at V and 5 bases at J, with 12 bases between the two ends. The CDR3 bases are TGTGCCAGTAGTATAGGCCGGGCGCCAGACAATGAGCAGTTCTTC. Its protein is CASSIGRAPDNEQFF. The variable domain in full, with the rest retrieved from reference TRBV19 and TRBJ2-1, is DGGITQSPKYLFRKEGQNVTLSCEQNLNHDAMYWYRQDPGQGLRLIYYSQIVNDFQKGDIAEGYSVSREKKESFPLTVTSAQKNPTAFYLCASSIGRAPDNEQFFGPGTRLTVL.

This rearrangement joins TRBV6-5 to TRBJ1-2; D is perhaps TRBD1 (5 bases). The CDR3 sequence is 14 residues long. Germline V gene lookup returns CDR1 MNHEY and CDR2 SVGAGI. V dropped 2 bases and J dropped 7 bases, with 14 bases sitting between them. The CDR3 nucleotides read TGTGCCAGCAGTTACAGCCAAGACAGCGGTGGCTACACCTTC. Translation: CASSYSQDSGGYTF.

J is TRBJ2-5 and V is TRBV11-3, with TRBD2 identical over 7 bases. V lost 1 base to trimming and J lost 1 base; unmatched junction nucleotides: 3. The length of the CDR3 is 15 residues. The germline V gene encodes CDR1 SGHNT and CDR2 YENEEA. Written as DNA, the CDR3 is TGTGCCAGCAGCTTAGTGGCTAGCGGCCAAGAGACCCAGTACTTC. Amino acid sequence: CASSLVASGQETQYF.

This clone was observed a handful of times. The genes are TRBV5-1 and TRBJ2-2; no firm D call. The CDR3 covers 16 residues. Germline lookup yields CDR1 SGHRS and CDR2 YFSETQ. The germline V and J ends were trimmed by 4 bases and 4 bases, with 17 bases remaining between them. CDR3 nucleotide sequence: TGCGCCAGCAGCAAAGTTTCCGGGTCCCTCACCGGGGAGCTGTTTTTT. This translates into CASSKVSGSLTGELFF.

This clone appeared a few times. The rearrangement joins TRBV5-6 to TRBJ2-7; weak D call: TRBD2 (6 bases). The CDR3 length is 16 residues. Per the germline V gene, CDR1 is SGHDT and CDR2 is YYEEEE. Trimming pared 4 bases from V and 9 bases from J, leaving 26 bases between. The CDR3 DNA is TGTGCCAGCAGCCCCCTTCGTGGCGGGAAGGGAGGCGGGCAGTACTTC. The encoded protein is CASSPLRGGKGGGQYF.

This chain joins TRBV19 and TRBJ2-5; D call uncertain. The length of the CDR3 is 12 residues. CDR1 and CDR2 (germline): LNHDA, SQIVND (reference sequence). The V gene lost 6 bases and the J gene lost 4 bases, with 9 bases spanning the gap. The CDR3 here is CASSTPPETQYF. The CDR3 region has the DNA TGTGCCAGTAGCACCCCTCCAGAGACCCAGTACTTC.

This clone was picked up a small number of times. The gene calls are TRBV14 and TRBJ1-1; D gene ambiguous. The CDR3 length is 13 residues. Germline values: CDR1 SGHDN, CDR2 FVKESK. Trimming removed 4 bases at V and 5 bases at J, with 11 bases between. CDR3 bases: TGTGCCAGCAGCCCACGGTCGAGGACTGAAGCTTTCTTT. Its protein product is CASSPRSRTEAFF.

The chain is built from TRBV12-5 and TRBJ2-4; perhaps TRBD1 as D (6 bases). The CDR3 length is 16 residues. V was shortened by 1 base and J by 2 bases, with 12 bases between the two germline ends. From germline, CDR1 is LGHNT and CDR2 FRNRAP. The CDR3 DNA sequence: TGTGCTAGTGGTTTGGCTATAACAGGGACCAAAAACATTCAGTACTTC. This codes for CASGLAITGTKNIQYF.

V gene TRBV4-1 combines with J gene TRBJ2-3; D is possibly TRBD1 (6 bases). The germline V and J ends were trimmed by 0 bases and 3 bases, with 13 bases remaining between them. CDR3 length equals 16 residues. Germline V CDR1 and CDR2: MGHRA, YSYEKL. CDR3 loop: CASSQDDRLRTDTQYF. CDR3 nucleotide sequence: TGCGCCAGCAGCCAAGACGACAGGTTGAGGACAGATACGCAGTATTTT.

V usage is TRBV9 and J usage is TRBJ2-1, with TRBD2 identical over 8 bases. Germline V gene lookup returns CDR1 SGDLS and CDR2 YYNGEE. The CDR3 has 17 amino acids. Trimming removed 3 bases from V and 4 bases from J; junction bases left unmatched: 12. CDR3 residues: CASSARTSSSSYNEQFF. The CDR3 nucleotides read TGTGCCAGCAGCGCCCGGACTAGCAGCTCCTCATACAATGAGCAGTTCTTC. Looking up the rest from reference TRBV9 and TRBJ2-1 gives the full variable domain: DSGVTQTPKHLITATGQRVTLRCSPRSGDLSVYWYQQSLDQGLQFLIQYYNGEERAKGNILERFSAQQFPDLHSELNLSSLELGDSALYFCASSARTSSSSYNEQFFGPGTRLTVL.

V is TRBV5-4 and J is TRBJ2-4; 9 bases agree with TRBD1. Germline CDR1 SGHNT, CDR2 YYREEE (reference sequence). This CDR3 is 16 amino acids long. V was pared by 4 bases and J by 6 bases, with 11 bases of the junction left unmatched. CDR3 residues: CASSPGGQGGLNIQYF. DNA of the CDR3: TGTGCCAGCAGCCCGGGGGGACAGGGAGGTTTAAACATTCAGTACTTC. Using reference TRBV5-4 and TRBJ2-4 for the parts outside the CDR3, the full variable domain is ETGVTQSPTHLIKTRGQQVTLRCSSQSGHNTVSWYQQALGQGPQFIFQYYREEENGRGNFPPRFSGLQFPNYSSELNVNALELDDSALYLCASSPGGQGGLNIQYFGAGTRLSVL.

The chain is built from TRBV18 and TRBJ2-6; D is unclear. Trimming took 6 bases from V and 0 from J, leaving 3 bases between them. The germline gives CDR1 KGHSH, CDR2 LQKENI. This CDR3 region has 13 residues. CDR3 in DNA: TGTGCCAGCTCCCGCTCTGGGGCCAACGTCCTGACTTTC. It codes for CASSRSGANVLTF.

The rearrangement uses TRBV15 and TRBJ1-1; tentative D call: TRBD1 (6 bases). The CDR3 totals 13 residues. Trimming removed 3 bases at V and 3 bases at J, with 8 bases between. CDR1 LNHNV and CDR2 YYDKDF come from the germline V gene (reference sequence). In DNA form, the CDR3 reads TGTGCCACCAGCAGCAGGGGTGACACTGAAGCTTTCTTT. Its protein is CATSSRGDTEAFF.

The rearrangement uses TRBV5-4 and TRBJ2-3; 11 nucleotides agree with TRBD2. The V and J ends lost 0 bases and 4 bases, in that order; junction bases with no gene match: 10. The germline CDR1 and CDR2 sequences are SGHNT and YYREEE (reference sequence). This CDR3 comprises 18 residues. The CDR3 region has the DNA TGTGCCAGCAGCTTGGGGACCCTACTAGCGGGAGCCCCAGATACGCAGTATTTT. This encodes CASSLGTLLAGAPDTQYF.

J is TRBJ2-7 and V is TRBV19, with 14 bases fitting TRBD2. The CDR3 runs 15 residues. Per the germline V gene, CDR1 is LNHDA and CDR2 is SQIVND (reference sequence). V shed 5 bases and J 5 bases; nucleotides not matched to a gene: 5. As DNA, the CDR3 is TGTGCCAGTAGTCCGGGACTAGCGGGAGCAGACGAGCAGTACTTC. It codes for CASSPGLAGADEQYF.

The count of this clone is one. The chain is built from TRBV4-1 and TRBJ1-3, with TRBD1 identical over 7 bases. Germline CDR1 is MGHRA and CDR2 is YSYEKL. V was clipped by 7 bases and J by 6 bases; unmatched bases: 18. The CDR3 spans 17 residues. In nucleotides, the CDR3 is TGCGCCAGCAACCGGGACCCGGGAGGGGGCTTCGCAAACACCATATATTTT. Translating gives CASNRDPGGGFANTIYF.

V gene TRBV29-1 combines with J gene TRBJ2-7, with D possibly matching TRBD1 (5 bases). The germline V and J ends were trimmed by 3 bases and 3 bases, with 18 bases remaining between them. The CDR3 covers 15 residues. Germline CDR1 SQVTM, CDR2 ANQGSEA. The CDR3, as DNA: TGCAGCGTTGAGATGGACACCGCGACCCACTACGAGCAGTACTTC. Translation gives CSVEMDTATHYEQYF.

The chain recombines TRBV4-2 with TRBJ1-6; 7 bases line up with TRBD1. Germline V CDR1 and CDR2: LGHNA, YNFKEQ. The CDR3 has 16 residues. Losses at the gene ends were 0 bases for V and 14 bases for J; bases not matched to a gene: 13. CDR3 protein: CASSQDLGGATGALHF. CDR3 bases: TGTGCCAGCAGCCAAGATCTGGGAGGGGCCACAGGGGCCCTCCACTTT.

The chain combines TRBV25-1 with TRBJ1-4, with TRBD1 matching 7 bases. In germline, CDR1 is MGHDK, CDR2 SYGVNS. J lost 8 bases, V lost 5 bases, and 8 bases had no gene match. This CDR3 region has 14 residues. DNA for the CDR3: TGTGCCAGCAGTAAACAGGGGCGAGGGGAAAAACTGTTTTTT. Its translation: CASSKQGRGEKLFF.

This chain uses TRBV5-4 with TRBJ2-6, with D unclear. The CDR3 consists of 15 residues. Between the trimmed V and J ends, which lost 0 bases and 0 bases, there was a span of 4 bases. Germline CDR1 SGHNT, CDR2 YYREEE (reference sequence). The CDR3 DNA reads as TGTGCCAGCAGCTTGGATGGCTCTGGGGCCAACGTCCTGACTTTC. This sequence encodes CASSLDGSGANVLTF.